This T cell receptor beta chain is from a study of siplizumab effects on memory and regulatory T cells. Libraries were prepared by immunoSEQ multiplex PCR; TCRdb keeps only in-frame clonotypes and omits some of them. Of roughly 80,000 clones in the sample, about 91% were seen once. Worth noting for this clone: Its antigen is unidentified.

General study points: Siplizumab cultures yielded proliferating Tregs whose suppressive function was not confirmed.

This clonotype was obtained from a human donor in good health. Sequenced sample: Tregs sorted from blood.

CDR3 protein: CASSLGLAGLTDTQYF. The CDR3 region has the DNA TGTGCCAGCAGCTTGGGACTAGCGGGACTCACAGATACGCAGTATTTT. The V call is TRBV7-2, the J call TRBJ2-3, with 13 bases fitting TRBD2. The germline V gene has CDR1 SGHTA and CDR2 FQGNSA. The CDR3 covers 16 residues. With 3 bases clipped from V and 2 bases from J, the junction kept 2 bases outside the gene matches.